There are a few counts of the clone carrying this T cell receptor (beta chain). The target antigen is unknown. This sample was taken from a study of cytomegalovirus exposure and HLA in healthy donors. This PCR relied on a set of 60 Vbeta primers and 13 Jbeta primers. Clones were read by immunoSEQ multiplex PCR, and TCRdb kept only the in-frame ones, dropping some. The table records around 150,000 clones, around 81% of them present only once. CDR3 size: 13 residues. The germline V gene encodes CDR1 SQVTM and CDR2 ANQGSEA. Trimming removed 6 bases from V and 2 bases from J, with 13 bases in between. Broader study findings: Later, an analysis showed that TCR beta chains associated with HLA were more clonally expanded than others that were equally common. Listed as cytomegalovirus-associated were 150 to 200 TCR beta chains. It has been reported that TCR beta sequences accurately predicted the HLA-A and HLA-B alleles of most subjects. Likely technical artifact: a cluster of highly shared sequence variants.

The TCR originated in a man in his forties or fifties in good health and CMV-seronegative. The specimen was PBMCs. V and J are TRBV29-1 and TRBJ1-2; D perhaps matches TRBD1 (5 bases). CDR3 protein: CSVVRQGNYGYTF. The CDR3 nucleotides are TGCAGCGTAGTGCGGCAGGGCAACTATGGCTACACCTTC.